The subject of this entry is one T cell receptor beta chain. Its antigen remains unidentified. This specimen belongs to a study of T cell clonotyping in hematopoietic cell transplantation. About the study: Cytoreduction preceded collection of pretransplant recipient samples.

Study-level results: Few recipient clonotypes overlapped donors; over 95% were de novo at given depth. CD4 and CD8 repertoire contributions could not be separated without sorting.

Sample time point: recipient sample about 28 days before transplant, after cytoreduction. CDR1 is DFQATT, CDR2 SNEGSKA, per germline (reference sequence). There are 11 residues in the CDR3. V was shortened by 8 bases and J by 4 bases, with 10 bases between the two germline ends. TCRdb keeps only in-frame clones here, not all; method: immunoSEQ multiplex PCR. The sample shows approximately 39,000 clones, 90% to 95% of them seen only once. This sequence was found in a man aged 40-50 years with chronic myeloid leukemia. Some clones in this sample may be carry-over from other donors' samples. J is TRBJ2-3 and V is TRBV20-1; D is ambiguous. The specimen was peripheral blood mononuclear cells, collected before stem cell transplant. The CDR3 nucleotides are TGCAGTTCCCATGTGGCAGATACGCAGTATTTT. Residues: CSSHVADTQYF.